These T cell receptor beta chains were read from a single sample in a study of cytotoxic CD8 clonotypes in ibrutinib-treated CLL. Some clones are missing from TCRdb's copy, which holds only in-frame ones; the method was immunoSEQ multiplex PCR. The table has about 14,000 clones, 64% seen once. The sequencing here drew on PBMCs, taken before ibrutinib treatment. Source of these receptors: a human donor with chronic lymphocytic leukemia. Each CDR3 is given without its conserved first and last residue.

length: 12
V: TRBV2
J: TRBJ2-5
CDR3: ASPNEGSLETQY

length: 13
V: TRBV10-1
J: TRBJ2-4
CDR3: ASSESVLPKNIQY

length: 13
V: TRBV5-6
J: TRBJ1-1
CDR3: ASSLGPVMNTEAF

length: 15
V: TRBV5-4
J: TRBJ1-1
CDR3: ASSLDRVEILNTEAF

length: 15
V: TRBV5-5
J: TRBJ2-2
CDR3: ASSLLPARVSAGELF

length: 11
V: TRBV5-4
J: TRBJ1-2
CDR3: ASSMDRDAGYT

length: 11
V: TRBV7-9
J: TRBJ1-1
CDR3: ASSMQGNTEAF

length: 13
V: TRBV7-9
J: TRBJ2-7
CDR3: ASSQAPEIYYEQY

length: 12
V: TRBV11-3
J: TRBJ2-3
CDR3: ASGSGGALDTQY

length: 11
V: TRBV29-1
J: TRBJ1-2
CDR3: SVDGQGDYGYT

length: 11
V: TRBV5-4
J: TRBJ2-2
CDR3: ASSQGDTGELF

length: 13
V: TRBV11-2
J: TRBJ2-7
CDR3: ASSQAPEIYYEQY

length: 13
V: TRBV5-4
J: TRBJ1-1
CDR3: ASSNGQRVNTEAF

length: 11
V: TRBV30
J: TRBJ1-3
CDR3: ASQGTQGNTIY

length: 12
V: TRBV19
J: TRBJ2-6
CDR3: ASGGGTGANVLT

length: 13
V: TRBV2
J: TRBJ1-5
CDR3: ASSAGLGSNQPQH

length: 16
V: TRBV7-9
J: TRBJ1-2
CDR3: ASTSSWTGGMGNYGYT

length: 11
V: TRBV29-1
J: TRBJ1-2
CDR3: SAYRGRGYGYT

length: 11
V: TRBV19
J: TRBJ1-2
CDR3: ASSIDRGSGYT

length: 12
V: TRBV2
J: TRBJ2-2
CDR3: ASGGGSNTGELF

length: 14
V: TRBV7-6
J: TRBJ2-3
CDR3: ASSFSGLAVADTQY

length: 10
V: TRBV18
J: TRBJ1-1
CDR3: ASSPGGIEAF

length: 11
V: TRBV7-9
J: TRBJ2-1
CDR3: ASSLEARIGQF

length: 11
V: TRBV9
J: TRBJ1-5
CDR3: ASSAGVNQPQH

length: 13
V: TRBV10-1
J: TRBJ2-7
CDR3: ASSEKQGVGYEQY

length: 12
V: TRBV5-1
J: TRBJ1-4
CDR3: ASSLAGGEEKLF

length: 9
V: TRBV11-3
J: TRBJ2-7
CDR3: ASSSILSQY

length: 15
V: TRBV4-1
J: TRBJ1-3
CDR3: ASSTRRTGNSGNTIY

length: 12
V: TRBV29-1
J: TRBJ1-2
CDR3: SVPGQGLPNGYT

length: 13
V: TRBV5-4
J: TRBJ1-1
CDR3: ASNPTGLAQPEAF

length: 11
V: TRBV9
J: TRBJ2-3
CDR3: ASRDGVGDTQY

length: 11
V: TRBV2
J: TRBJ1-5
CDR3: ASSQDRDQPQH

length: 12
V: TRBV27
J: TRBJ1-1
CDR3: ASSLLALNTEAF

length: 15
V: TRBV4-1
J: TRBJ1-3
CDR3: ASSQDPPGLGGNTIY

length: 15
V: TRBV25-1
J: TRBJ2-3
CDR3: ASSEDRGRGWADTQY

length: 13
V: TRBV5-1
J: TRBJ1-6
CDR3: ASSLDPGHRSPLH

length: 11
V: TRBV27
J: TRBJ2-5
CDR3: ASSPQGAETQY

length: 13
V: TRBV5-6
J: TRBJ1-4
CDR3: ASSLGGGRNEKLF

length: 10
V: TRBV7-8
J: TRBJ2-7
CDR3: ASSLAPYEQY

length: 15
V: TRBV7-7
J: TRBJ2-5
CDR3: ASSLAGTSGGGETQY

length: 10
V: TRBV4-1
J: TRBJ1-2
CDR3: ASRSPNYGYT

length: 11
V: TRBV10-1
J: TRBJ1-2
CDR3: ASSEQANYGYT

length: 12
V: TRBV27
J: TRBJ2-7
CDR3: ASSLLDRGYEQY

length: 13
V: TRBV21-1
J: TRBJ1-2
CDR3: ASRSREGSYYGYT

length: 17
V: TRBV10-1
J: TRBJ2-2
CDR3: ASSDTGLAGGPITGELF

length: 12
V: TRBV9
J: TRBJ1-2
CDR3: ASSDRDTNYGYT

length: 9
V: TRBV4-2
J: TRBJ2-5
CDR3: ASSQTETQY

length: 11
V: TRBV2
J: TRBJ1-2
CDR3: ASIPQGGLGYT

length: 12
V: TRBV7-8
J: TRBJ2-4
CDR3: ASSSQGTKNIQY

length: 15
V: TRBV5-1
J: TRBJ2-5
CDR3: ASSFSATGMVRETQY

length: 12
V: TRBV5-6
J: TRBJ1-5
CDR3: ASSRTVGNQPQH

length: 12
V: TRBV7-9
J: TRBJ1-5
CDR3: ASSLGFGNQPQH

length: 11
V: TRBV27
J: TRBJ2-1
CDR3: ASSLSQDNEQF

length: 15
V: TRBV15
J: TRBJ2-2
CDR3: ATSRKGQGINAGELF

length: 13
V: TRBV12-5
J: TRBJ1-6
CDR3: ASGSWAGVSSPLH